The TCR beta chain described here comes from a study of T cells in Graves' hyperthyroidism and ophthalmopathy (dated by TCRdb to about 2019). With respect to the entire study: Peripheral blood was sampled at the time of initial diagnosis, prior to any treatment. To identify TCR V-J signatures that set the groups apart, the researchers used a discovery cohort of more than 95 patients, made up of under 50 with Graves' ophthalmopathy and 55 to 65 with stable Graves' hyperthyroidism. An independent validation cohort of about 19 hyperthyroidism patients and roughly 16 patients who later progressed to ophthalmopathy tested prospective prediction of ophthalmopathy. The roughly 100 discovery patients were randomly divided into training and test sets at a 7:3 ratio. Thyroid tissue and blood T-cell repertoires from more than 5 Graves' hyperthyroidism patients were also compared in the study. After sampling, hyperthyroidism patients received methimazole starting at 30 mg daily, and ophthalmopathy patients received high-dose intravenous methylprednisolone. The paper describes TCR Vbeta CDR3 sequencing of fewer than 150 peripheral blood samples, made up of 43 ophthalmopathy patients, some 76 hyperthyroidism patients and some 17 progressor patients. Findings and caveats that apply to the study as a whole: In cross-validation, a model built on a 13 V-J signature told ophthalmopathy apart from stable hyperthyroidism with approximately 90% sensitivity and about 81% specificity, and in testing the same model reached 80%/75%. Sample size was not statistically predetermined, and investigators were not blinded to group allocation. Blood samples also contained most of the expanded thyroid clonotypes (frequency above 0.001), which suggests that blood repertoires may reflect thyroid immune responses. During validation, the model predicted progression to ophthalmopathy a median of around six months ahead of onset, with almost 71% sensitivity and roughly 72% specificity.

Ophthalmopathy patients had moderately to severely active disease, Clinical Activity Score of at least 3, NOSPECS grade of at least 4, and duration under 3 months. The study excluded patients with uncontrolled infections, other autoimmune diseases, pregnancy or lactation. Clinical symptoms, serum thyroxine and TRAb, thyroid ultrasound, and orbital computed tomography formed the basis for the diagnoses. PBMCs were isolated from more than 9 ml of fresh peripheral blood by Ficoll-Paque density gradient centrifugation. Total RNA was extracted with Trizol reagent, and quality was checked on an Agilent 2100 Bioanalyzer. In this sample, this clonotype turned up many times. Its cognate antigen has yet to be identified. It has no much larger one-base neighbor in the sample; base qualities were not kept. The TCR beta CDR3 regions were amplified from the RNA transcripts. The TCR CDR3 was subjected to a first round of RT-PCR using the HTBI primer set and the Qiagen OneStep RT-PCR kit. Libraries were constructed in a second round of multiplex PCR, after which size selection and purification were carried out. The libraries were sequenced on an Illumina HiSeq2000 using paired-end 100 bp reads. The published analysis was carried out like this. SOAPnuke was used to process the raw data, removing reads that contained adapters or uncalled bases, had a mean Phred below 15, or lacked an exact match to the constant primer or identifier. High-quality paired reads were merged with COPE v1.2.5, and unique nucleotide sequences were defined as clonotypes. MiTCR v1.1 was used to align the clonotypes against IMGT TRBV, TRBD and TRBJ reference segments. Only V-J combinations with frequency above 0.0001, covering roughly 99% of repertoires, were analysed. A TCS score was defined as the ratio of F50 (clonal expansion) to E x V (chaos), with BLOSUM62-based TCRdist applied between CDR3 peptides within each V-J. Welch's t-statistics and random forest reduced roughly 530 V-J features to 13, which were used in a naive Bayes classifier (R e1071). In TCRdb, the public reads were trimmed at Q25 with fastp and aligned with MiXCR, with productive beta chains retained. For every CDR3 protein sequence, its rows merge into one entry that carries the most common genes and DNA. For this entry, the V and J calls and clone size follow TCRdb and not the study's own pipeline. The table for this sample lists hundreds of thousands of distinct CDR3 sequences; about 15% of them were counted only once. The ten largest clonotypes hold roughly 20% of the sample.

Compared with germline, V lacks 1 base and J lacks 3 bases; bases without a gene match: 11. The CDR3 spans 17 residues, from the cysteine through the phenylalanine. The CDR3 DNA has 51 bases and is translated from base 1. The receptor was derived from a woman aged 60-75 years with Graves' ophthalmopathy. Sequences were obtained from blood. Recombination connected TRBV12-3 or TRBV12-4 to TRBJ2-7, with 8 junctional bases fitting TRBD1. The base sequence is TGTGCCAGCAGTTTAGTACCCGGGACAGGCGTAGACTACGAGCAGTACTTC. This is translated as CASSLVPGTGVDYEQYF.